Listed below are T cell receptor beta chains from one sample, sequenced in a study of blood T cell repertoires in COVID-19. Method: immunoSEQ multiplex PCR; TCRdb's copy keeps in-frame clones and lacks some. Of around 28,000 clones listed, roughly 89% are singletons. The sample comprised peripheral blood. The receptors originated from a human donor with acute or convalescent COVID-19. The donor label of this sample is uncertain. Each CDR3 is given with its conserved first and last residue.

j_call v_call cdr3_aa
TRBJ1-2 TRBV11-2 CASSSLTGNYGYTF
TRBJ2-3 TRBV4-3 CASSQERQGADTQYF
TRBJ2-7 TRBV10-3 CAISRTAPYEQYF
TRBJ2-5 TRBV2 CASSDFEVGAETQYF
TRBJ2-6 TRBV27 CASSGTSGSIGLSGANVLTF
TRBJ1-1 TRBV7-9 CASSSGWGAEAFF
TRBJ1-5 TRBV19 CASKSIDGGRNQPQHF
TRBJ2-1 TRBV5-1 CASSLSSQGYYNEQFF
TRBJ1-1 TRBV19 CASTGTGGIGYTEAFF
TRBJ2-1 TRBV6-4 CASSVSGRANNEQFF
TRBJ1-6 TRBV6-5 CASSYSQGAARSPLHF
TRBJ2-3 TRBV5-1 CASSRGYTDTQYF
TRBJ1-1 TRBV10-1 CASTRKGQTNTEAFF
TRBJ2-5 TRBV2 CASSGNSFETQYF
TRBJ2-5 TRBV11-2 CASSNPGPGETQYF
TRBJ1-1 TRBV7-9 CASSLAQGYTEAFF
TRBJ2-7 TRBV10-3 CAIAASGKTYEQYF
TRBJ1-2 TRBV3-1/TRBV3-2 CASSQAGVYYGYTF
TRBJ2-1 TRBV6-1 CASSEGLGGFNEQFF
TRBJ1-2 TRBV6-4 CASSDRQGADGYTF
TRBJ2-3 TRBV7-2 CASSLEAGGLGDTQYF
TRBJ2-7 TRBV11-2 CASSQVAGALEQYF
TRBJ2-5 TRBV10-1 CASKRLAVFGTQYF
TRBJ2-5 TRBV3-1/TRBV3-2 CASTGTSGGAKETQYF
TRBJ2-3 TRBV11-3 CASSQTASGPYDTQYF
TRBJ1-1 TRBV5-6 CASSGIQGDGTEAFF
TRBJ2-1 TRBV11-2 CASSSDRAFGNEQFF
TRBJ1-1 TRBV4-1 CASSQGTGMNTEAFF
TRBJ2-7 TRBV7-2 CASSLAGQGPHEQYF
TRBJ2-1 TRBV11-2 CASSLDPGGFYNEQFF
TRBJ2-5 TRBV3-1/TRBV3-2 CASSQDDGLAGVKEETQYF
TRBJ2-7 TRBV5-4 CASSPYRQGASYEQYF
TRBJ1-5 TRBV28 CASTRGGQPQHF
TRBJ2-1 TRBV13 CASSLGLRGLHNEQFF
TRBJ2-5 TRBV7-9 CASSLGAGTGMETQYF
TRBJ2-3 TRBV12-2 CASRLAMVTGSTDTQYF
TRBJ2-3 TRBV5-1 CASSFTGSWSTDTQYF
TRBJ2-2 TRBV5-6 CASSGYGQAPRTGELFF
TRBJ2-1 TRBV6-6 CASSPPTSGSNEQFF
TRBJ1-1 TRBV10-3 CAIRELQGYTEAFF
TRBJ1-2 TRBV19 CASSGQGAWGYTF
TRBJ1-2 TRBV6-5 CASSYNAGTGNGYTF
TRBJ2-1 TRBV3-1/TRBV3-2 CASSQSGLAGNEQFF
TRBJ2-7 TRBV11-1 CASSPRQGPYEQYF
TRBJ2-2 TRBV2 CASGGTGNTGELFF
TRBJ2-3 TRBV28 CASSKIGLMLAGAGTDTQYF
TRBJ1-4 TRBV27 CASSLSLGFGKLFF
TRBJ1-5 TRBV7-2 CASSITGGASQPQHF
TRBJ1-6 TRBV5-1 CASSLERNSPLHF
TRBJ1-5 TRBV11-2 CASSLDWTESNQPQHF
TRBJ2-5 TRBV6-6 CASSRYPRTTQGETQYF
TRBJ2-7 TRBV7-7 CASSHGSAYEQYF
TRBJ1-2 TRBV10-3 CAISDTGANYGYTF